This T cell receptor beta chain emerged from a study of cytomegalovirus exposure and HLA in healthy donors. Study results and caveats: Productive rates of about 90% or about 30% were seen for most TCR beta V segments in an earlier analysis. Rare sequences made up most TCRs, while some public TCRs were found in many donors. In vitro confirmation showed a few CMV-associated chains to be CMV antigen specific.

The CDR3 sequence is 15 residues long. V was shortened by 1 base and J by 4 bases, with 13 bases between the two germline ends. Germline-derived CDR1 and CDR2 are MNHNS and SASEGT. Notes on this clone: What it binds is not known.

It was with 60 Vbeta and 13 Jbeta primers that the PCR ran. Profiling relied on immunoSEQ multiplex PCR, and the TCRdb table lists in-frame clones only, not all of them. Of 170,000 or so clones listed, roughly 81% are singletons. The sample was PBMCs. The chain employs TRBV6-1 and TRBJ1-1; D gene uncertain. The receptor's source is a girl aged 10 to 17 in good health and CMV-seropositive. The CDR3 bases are TGTGCCAGCAGTGAAGAAAGCGGACGGATCACTGAAGCTTTCTTT. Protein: CASSEESGRITEAFF.